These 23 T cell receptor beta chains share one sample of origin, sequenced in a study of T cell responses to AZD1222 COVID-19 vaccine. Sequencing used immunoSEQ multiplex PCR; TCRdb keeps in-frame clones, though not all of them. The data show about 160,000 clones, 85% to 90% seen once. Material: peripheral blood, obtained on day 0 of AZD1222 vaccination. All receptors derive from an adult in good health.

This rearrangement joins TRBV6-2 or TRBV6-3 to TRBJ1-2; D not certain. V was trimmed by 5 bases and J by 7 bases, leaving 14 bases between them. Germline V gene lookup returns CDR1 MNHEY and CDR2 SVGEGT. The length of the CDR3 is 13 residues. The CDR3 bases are TGTGCCAGCAGTACAGAACCTTCGAGTGGCTACACCTTC. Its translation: CASSTEPSSGYTF.

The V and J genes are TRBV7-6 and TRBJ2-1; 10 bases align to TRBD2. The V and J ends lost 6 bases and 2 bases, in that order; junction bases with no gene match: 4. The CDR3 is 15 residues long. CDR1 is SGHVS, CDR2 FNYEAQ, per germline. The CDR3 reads CASRRLAGTYNEQFF. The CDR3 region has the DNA TGTGCCAGCAGGCGACTAGCGGGTACCTACAATGAGCAGTTCTTC.

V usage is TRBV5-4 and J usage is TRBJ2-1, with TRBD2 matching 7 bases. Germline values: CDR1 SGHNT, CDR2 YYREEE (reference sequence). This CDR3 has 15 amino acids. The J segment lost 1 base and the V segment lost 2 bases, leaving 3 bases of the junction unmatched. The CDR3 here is CASSFGGGSYNEQFF. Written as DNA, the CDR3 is TGTGCCAGCAGCTTTGGGGGGGGATCCTACAATGAGCAGTTCTTC.

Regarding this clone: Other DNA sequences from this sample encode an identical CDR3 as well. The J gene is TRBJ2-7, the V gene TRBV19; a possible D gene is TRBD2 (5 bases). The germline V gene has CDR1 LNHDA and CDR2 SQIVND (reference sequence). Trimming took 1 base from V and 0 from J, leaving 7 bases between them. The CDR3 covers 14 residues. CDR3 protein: CASSIGGSSYEQYF. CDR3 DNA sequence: TGTGCCAGTAGTATAGGAGGGAGCTCCTACGAGCAGTACTTC.

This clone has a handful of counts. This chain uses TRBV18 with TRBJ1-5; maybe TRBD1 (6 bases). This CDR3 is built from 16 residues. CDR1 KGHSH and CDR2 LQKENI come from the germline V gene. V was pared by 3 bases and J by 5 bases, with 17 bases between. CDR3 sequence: CASSPPPRGGYQPQHF. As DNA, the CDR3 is TGTGCCAGCTCACCGCCACCCCGCGGGGGCTATCAGCCCCAGCATTTT.

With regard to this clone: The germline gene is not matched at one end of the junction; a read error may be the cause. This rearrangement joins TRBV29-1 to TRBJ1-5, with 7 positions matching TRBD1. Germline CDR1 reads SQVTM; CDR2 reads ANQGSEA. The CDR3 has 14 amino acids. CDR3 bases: TGCAGCGTTGATGGTCGACAGGGCAAACAGCCCCAGCATTTT. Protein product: CSVDGRQGKQPQHF.

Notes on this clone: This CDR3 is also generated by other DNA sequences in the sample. CDR3 DNA: TGTGCCAGCAGCCTTAGACAGGGAGGCACTGAAGCTTTCTTT. This sequence encodes CASSLRQGGTEAFF. The chain links TRBV3-1 (or the pseudogene TRBV3-2) to TRBJ1-1, with TRBD1 matching 7 bases. This CDR3 spans 14 amino acids. Germline values: CDR1 LGHDT, CDR2 YNNKEL (reference sequence). V shed 4 bases and J 4 bases; nucleotides not matched to a gene: 6.

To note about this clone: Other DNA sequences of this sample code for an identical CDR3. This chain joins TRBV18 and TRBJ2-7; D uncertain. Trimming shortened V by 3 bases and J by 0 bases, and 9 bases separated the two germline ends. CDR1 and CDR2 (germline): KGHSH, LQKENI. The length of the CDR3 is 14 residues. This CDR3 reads CASSPSESSYEQYF. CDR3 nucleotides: TGTGCCAGCTCACCCAGCGAGTCCTCCTACGAGCAGTACTTC.

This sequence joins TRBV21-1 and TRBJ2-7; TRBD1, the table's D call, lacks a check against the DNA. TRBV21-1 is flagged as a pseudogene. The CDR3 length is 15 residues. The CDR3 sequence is CASSKLEGATYEQYF. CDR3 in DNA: TGTGCCAGCAGCAAACTGGAGGGGGCGACCTACGAGCAGTACTTC.

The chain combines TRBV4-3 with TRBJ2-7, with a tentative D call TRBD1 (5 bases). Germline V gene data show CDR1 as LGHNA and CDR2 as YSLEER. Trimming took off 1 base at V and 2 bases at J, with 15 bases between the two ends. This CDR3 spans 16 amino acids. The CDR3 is CASSQADSARTYEQYF. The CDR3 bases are TGCGCCAGCAGCCAAGCCGACAGCGCCCGGACCTACGAGCAGTACTTC.

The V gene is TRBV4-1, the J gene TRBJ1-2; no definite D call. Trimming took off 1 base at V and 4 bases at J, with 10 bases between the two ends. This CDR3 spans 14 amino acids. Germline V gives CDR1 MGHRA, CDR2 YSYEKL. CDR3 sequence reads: CASSQVMGFYGYTF. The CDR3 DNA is TGCGCCAGCAGCCAAGTAATGGGTTTCTATGGCTACACCTTC.

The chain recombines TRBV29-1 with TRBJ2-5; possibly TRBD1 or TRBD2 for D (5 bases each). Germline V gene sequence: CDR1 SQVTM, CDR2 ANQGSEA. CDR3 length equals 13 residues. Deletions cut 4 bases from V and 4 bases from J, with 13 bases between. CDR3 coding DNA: TGCAGCGTTGCGAGGGGACGAGGAGAGACCCAGTACTTC. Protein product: CSVARGRGETQYF. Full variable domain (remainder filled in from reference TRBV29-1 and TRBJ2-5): SAVISQKPSRDICQRGTSLTIQCQVDSQVTMMFWYRQQPGQSLTLIATANQGSEATYESGFVIDKFPISRPNLTFSTLTVSNMSPEDSSIYLCSVARGRGETQYFGPGTRLLVL.

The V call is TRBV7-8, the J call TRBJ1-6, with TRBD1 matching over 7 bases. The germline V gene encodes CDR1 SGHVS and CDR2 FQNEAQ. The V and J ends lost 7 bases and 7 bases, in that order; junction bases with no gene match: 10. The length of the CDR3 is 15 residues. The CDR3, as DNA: TGTGCCAGCACCTCAGGGGGGAAAGGAAATTCACCCCTCCACTTT. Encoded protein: CASTSGGKGNSPLHF.

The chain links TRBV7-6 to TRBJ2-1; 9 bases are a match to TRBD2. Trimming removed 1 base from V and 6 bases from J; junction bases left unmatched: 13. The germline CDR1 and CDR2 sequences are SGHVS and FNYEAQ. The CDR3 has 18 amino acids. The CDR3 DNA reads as TGTGCCAGCAGCTTAGGTCCGGGACAAGCGGGGGGTATCAATGAGCAGTTCTTC. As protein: CASSLGPGQAGGINEQFF.

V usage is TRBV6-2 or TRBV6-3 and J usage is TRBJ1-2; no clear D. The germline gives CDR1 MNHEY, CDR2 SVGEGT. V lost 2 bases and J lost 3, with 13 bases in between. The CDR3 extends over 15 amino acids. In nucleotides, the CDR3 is TGTGCCAGCAGTTACCGCCGACCGGAGGACTATGGCTACACCTTC. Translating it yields CASSYRRPEDYGYTF.

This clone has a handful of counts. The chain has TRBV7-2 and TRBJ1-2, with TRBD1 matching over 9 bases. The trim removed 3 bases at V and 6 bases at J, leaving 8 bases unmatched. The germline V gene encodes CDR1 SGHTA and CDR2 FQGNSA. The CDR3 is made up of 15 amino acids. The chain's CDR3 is CASSLDRGVHDGYTF. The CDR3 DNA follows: TGTGCCAGCAGCTTGGACAGGGGAGTCCACGATGGCTACACCTTC.

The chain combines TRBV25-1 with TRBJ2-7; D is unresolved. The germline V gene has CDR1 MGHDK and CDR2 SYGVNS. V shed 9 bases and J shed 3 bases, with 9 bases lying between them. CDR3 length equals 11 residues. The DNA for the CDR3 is TGTGCCAGTACTGACGGCTACGAGCAGTACTTC. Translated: CASTDGYEQYF.

DNA for the CDR3: TGCAGCGTTGTGGGTCGGGCAGGATTGACTACAGCACAGTACTTC. Translating it yields CSVVGRAGLTTAQYF. The V and J genes are TRBV29-1 and TRBJ2-7, with D perhaps matching TRBD2 (5 bases). Germline CDR1 SQVTM, CDR2 ANQGSEA. CDR3 size: 15 residues. V dropped 4 bases and J dropped 10 bases, with 26 bases sitting between them.

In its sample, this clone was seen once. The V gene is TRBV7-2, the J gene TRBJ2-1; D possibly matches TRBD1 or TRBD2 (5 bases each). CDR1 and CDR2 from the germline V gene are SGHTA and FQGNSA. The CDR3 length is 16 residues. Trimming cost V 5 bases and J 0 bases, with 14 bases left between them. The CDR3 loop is CASSNRDRSSYNEQFF. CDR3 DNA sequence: TGTGCCAGCAGCAACCGGGACCGGAGCTCCTACAATGAGCAGTTCTTC.

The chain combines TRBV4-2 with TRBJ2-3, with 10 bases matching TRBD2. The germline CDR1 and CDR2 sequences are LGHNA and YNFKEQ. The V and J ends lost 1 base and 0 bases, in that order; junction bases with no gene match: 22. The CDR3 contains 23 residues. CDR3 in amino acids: CASSQALRGAVGSGRFSTDTQYF. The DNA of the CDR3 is TGTGCCAGCAGCCAAGCCCTCCGGGGGGCGGTGGGTAGCGGGAGGTTTAGCACAGATACGCAGTATTTT.

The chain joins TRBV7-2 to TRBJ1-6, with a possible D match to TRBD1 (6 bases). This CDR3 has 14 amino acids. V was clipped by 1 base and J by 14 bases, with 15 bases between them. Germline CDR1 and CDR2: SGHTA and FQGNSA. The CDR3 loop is CASSLGGLAGSLHF. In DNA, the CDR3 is TGTGCCAGCAGCTTAGGGGGGCTAGCAGGGTCCCTCCACTTT.

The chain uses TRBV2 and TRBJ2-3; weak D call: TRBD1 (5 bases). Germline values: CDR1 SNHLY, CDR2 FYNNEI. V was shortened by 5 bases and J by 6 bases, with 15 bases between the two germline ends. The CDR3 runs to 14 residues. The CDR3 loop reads CASSLLVNRDTQYF. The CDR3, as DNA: TGTGCCAGCAGTCTGCTTGTCAACAGGGATACGCAGTATTTT.

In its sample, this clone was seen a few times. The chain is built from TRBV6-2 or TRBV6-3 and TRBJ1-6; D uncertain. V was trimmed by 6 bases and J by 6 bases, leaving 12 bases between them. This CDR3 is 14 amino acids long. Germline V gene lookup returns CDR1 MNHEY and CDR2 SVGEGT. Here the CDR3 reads CASSPTPVNSPLHF. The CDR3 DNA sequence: TGTGCCAGCAGCCCCACCCCAGTTAATTCACCCCTCCACTTT.